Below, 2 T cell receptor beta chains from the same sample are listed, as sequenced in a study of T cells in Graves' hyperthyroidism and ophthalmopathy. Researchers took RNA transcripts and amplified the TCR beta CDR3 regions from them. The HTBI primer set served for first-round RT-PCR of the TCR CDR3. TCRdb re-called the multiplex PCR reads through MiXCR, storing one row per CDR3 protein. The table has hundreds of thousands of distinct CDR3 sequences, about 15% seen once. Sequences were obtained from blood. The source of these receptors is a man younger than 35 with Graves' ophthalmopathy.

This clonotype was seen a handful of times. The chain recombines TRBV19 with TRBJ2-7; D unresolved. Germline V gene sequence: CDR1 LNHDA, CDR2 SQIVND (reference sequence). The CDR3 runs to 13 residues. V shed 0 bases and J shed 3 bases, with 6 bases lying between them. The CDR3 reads CASSIEVYYEQYF. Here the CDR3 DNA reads TGTGCCAGTAGTATAGAAGTTTACTACGAGCAGTACTTC. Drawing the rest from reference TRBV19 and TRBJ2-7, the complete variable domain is DGGITQSPKYLFRKEGQNVTLSCEQNLNHDAMYWYRQDPGQGLRLIYYSQIVNDFQKGDIAEGYSVSREKKESFPLTVTSAQKNPTAFYLCASSIEVYYEQYFGPGTRLTVT.

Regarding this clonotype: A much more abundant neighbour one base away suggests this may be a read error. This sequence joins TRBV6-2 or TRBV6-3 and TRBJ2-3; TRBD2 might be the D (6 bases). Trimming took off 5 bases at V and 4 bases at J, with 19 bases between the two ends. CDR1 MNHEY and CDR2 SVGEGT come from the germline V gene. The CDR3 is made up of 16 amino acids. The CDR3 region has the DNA TGTGCCAGCAGTGTAAGTCGGGGGATTATAGCAGATACGCAGTATTTT. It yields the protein CASSVSRGIIADTQYF.